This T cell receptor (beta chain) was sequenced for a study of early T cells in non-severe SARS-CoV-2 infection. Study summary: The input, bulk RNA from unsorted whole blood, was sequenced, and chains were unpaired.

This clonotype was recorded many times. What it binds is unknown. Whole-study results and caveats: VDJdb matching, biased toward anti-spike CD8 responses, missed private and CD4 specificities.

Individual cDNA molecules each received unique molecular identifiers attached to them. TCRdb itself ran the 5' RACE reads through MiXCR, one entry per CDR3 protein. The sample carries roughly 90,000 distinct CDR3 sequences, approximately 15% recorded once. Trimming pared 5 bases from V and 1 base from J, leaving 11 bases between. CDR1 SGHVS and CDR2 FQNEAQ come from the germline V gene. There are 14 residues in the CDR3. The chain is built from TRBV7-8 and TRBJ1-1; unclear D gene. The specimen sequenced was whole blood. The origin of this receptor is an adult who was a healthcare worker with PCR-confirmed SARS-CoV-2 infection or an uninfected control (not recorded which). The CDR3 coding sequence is TGTGCCAGCAGCCCTAATTTGGGGAACACTGAAGCTTTCTTT. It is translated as CASSPNLGNTEAFF.